This paragraph reports one TCR beta chain. A junction boundary mismatches the germline segment, possibly from a read error. The sample originates from a study of tumor and adjacent non-tumor tissue in lung cancer. RNA was extracted from bulk tissue without any cell sorting. The library came from three nested PCR rounds adapted from ARM-PCR protocols. TCRdb used MiXCR to reprocess the multiplex PCR reads, holding one entry per CDR3 protein. The data hold some 200,000 distinct CDR3 sequences, with roughly 70% observed a single time. Looked up from germline, CDR1 is SEHNR and CDR2 is FQNEAQ (reference sequence). The CDR3 loop spans 15 amino acids.

Material for sequencing was lung tumor tissue. This receptor was taken from a man aged 55 to 70 with non-small cell lung cancer. The V gene is TRBV7-9, the J gene TRBJ1-2; D not resolved. This chain's CDR3 is CPSSLAAAIPGGYTF. CDR3 nucleotides: TGTCCCAGCAGCTTAGCGGCGGCCATTCCGGGAGGCTACACCTTC.